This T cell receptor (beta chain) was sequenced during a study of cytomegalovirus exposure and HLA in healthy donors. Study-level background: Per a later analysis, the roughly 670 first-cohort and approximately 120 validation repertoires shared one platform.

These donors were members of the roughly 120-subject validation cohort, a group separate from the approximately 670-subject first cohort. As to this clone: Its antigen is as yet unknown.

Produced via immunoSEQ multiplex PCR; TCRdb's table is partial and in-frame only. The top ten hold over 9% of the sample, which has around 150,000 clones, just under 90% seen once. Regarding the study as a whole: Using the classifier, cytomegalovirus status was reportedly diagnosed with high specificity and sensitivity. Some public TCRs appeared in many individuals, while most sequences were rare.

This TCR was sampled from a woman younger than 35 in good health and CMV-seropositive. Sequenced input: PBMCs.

The CDR3 region has the DNA TGTGCCACCAGCAGAGATGTTACAGGGGCCTCCCCCTATGGCTACACCTTC. It codes for CATSRDVTGASPYGYTF. The rearrangement uses TRBV15 and TRBJ1-2; TRBD1 matches 7 bases. V trimming: 0 bases; J trimming: 4 bases; junction bases outside the gene matches: 11. CDR1 and CDR2 from the germline V gene are LNHNV and YYDKDF (reference sequence). The CDR3 length is 17 residues.